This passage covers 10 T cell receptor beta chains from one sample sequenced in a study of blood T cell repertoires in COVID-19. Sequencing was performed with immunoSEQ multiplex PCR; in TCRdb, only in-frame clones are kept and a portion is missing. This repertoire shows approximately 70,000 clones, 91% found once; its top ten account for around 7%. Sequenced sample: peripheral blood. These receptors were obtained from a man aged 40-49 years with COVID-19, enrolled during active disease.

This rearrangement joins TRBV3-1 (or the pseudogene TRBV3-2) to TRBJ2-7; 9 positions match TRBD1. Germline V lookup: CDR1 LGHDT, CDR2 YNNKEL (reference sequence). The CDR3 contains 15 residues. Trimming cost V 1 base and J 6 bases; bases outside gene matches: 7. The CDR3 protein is CASSQAGTGWSEQYF. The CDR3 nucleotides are TGTGCCAGCAGCCAAGCCGGGACAGGGTGGTCCGAGCAGTACTTC.

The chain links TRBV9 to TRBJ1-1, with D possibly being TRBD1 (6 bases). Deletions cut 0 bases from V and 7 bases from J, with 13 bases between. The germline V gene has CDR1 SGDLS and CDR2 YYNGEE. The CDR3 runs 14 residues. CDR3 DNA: TGTGCCAGCAGCGTAGTGGGGGCCGAGAGTGAAGCTTTCTTT. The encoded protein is CASSVVGAESEAFF.

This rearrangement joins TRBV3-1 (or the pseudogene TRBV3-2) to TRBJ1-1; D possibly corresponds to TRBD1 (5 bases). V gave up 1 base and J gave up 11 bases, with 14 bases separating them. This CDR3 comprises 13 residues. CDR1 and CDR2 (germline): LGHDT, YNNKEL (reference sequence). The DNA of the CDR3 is TGTGCCAGCAGCCAAGTTGTTGATGGGGCCGCTTTCTTT. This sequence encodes CASSQVVDGAAFF.

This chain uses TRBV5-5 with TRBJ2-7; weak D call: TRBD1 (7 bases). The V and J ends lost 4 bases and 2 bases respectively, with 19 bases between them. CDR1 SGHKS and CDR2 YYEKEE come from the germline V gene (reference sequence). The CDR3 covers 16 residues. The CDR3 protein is CASSQGGGGRPYEQYF. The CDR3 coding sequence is TGTGCCAGCAGCCAGGGGGGAGGAGGTCGCCCCTACGAGCAGTACTTC.

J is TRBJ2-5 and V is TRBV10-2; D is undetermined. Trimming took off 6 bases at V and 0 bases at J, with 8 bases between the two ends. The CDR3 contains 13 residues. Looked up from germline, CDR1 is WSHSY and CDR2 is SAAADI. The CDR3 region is CASRSLDQETQYF. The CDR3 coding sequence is TGCGCCAGCAGGAGTCTAGACCAAGAGACCCAGTACTTC.

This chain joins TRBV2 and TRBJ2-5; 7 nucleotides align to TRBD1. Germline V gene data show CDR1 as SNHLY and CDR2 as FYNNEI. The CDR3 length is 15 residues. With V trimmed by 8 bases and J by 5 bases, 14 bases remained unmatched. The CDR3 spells CASLPRAGGRETQYF. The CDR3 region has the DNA TGTGCCAGCCTCCCGCGGGCAGGGGGAAGGGAGACCCAGTACTTC. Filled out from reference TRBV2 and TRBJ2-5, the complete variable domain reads EPEVTQTPSHQVTQMGQEVILRCVPISNHLYFYWYRQILGQKVEFLVSFYNNEISEKSEIFDDQFSVERPDGSNFTLKIRSTKLEDSAMYFCASLPRAGGRETQYFGPGTRLLVL.

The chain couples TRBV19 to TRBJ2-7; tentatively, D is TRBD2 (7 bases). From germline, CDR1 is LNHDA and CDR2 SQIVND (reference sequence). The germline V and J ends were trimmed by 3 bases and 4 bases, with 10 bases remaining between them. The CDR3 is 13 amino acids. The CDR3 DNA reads TGTGCCAGTAGTATCGGGGGGCTGTACGAGCAGTACTTC. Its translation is CASSIGGLYEQYF.

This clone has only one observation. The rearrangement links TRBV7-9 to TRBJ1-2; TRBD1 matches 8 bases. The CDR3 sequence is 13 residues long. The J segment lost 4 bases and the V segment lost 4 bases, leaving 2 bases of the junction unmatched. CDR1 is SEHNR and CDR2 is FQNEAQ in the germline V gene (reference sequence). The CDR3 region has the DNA TGTGCCAGCAGCTACGACAGGGGCTATGGCTACACCTTC. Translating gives CASSYDRGYGYTF.

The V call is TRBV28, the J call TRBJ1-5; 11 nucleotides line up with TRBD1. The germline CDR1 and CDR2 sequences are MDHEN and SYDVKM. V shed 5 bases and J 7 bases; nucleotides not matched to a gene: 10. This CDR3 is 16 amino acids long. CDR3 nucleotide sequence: TGTGCCAGCAGTCCATGGACAGGGGGCATCCCACAGCCCCAGCATTTT. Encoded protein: CASSPWTGGIPQPQHF.

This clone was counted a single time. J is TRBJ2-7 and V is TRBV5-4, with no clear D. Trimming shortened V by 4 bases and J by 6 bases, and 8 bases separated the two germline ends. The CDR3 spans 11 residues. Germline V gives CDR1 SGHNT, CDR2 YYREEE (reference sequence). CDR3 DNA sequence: TGTGCCAGCAGCGACGAGGCCGAGCAGTACTTC. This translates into CASSDEAEQYF.